The rows below give T cell receptor beta chains drawn from one sample of a study of blood T cell repertoires in COVID-19. Some clones are missing from TCRdb's copy, which holds only in-frame ones; the method was immunoSEQ multiplex PCR. The table records about 210,000 clones, 92% of them present only once. The sample consisted of peripheral blood. The receptors come from a man aged 25 to 40 with acute or convalescent COVID-19. CDR3s include the opening cysteine and the closing phenylalanine or tryptophan. The D gene is left open where the match is weak. Expanded clones are given a class, and other clones once, few, many or no size at all.

TRBJ2-5,TRBV7-7,once,-,14,CASSSSGVQETQYF,TGTGCTAGCAGCTCGTCGGGAGTCCAAGAGACCCAGTACTTC
TRBJ2-4,TRBV11-2,-,-,15,CASSHMLGLRNIQYF,TGTGCCAGCAGCCACATGTTGGGGCTTCGGAACATTCAGTACTTC
TRBJ1-4,TRBV19,-,TRBD1,15,CASSPRTGGYEKLFF,TGTGCCAGTAGTCCAAGGACAGGGGGCTATGAAAAACTGTTTTTT
TRBJ1-6,TRBV30,-,-,12,CAWSPGVSPLHF,TGTGCCTGGAGTCCAGGGGTCTCACCCCTCCACTTT
TRBJ1-2,TRBV6-4,-,-,12,CASMGPGGGYTF,TGTGCCAGCATGGGGCCGGGTGGTGGCTACACCTTC
TRBJ1-1,TRBV10-3,-,TRBD1,13,CAISVGQGTEAFF,TGTGCCATCAGTGTCGGACAGGGCACTGAAGCTTTCTTT
TRBJ2-2,TRBV28,-,-,12,CASSLIQGELFF,TGTGCCAGCAGTTTAATCCAGGGGGAGCTGTTTTTT
TRBJ2-1,TRBV5-4,-,-,13,CASSFYVRNEQFF,TGTGCCAGCAGCTTTTATGTACGGAATGAGCAGTTCTTC
TRBJ2-3,TRBV5-4,-,-,13,CASSLEAADTQYF,TGTGCCAGCAGCTTGGAGGCGGCAGATACGCAGTATTTT
TRBJ1-1,TRBV7-3,-,TRBD1,18,CASSLTDPRTGMNTEAFF,TGTGCCAGCAGCTTAACCGACCCGAGGACAGGTATGAACACTGAAGCTTTCTTT
TRBJ1-3,TRBV19,-,TRBD1,14,CASSRTGIGNTIYF,TGTGCCAGTTCCAGGACAGGGATAGGAAACACCATATATTTT
TRBJ1-4,TRBV27,-,-,15,CASSRTSSTNEKLFF,TGTGCCAGCAGTAGGACTAGCTCAACTAATGAAAAACTGTTTTTT
TRBJ1-2,TRBV27,-,TRBD1,13,CASSLYGTVGYTF,TGTGCCAGCAGTCTATACGGGACAGTCGGCTACACCTTC
TRBJ2-5,TRBV5-1,-,-,16,CASSGGSRALGETQYF,TGCGCCAGCAGCGGAGGATCGAGGGCCCTCGGGGAGACCCAGTACTTC
TRBJ1-5,TRBV27,-,-,15,CASSLDSKQNQPQHF,TGTGCCAGCAGCCTGGACAGTAAGCAGAATCAGCCCCAGCATTTT
TRBJ2-3,TRBV6-5,-,TRBD2,16,CASSYAGLASTDTQYF,TGTGCCAGCAGTTACGCCGGACTAGCGAGCACAGATACGCAGTATTTT
TRBJ2-7,TRBV2,-,TRBD1,13,CASNRGSSYEQYF,TGTGCCAGTAACAGGGGCAGCTCCTACGAGCAGTACTTC
TRBJ2-2,TRBV28,-,-,14,CASGLGQTTGELFF,TGTGCCAGCGGACTAGGACAGACAACCGGGGAGCTGTTTTTT
TRBJ1-5,TRBV6-5,-,TRBD1,15,CASRSPGGTGQPQHF,TGTGCCAGCAGGTCACCAGGGGGTACGGGCCAGCCCCAGCATTTT
TRBJ2-1,TRBV27,few,-,13,CASSLLGRDEQFF,TGTGCCAGCAGTTTACTGGGGCGCGATGAGCAGTTCTTC
TRBJ1-2,TRBV5-1,-,-,14,CASSSAAGKDGYTF,TGCGCCAGCAGCTCGGCGGCAGGGAAGGATGGCTACACCTTC
TRBJ2-2,TRBV2,-,TRBD1,15,CASSTGTGHTGELFF,TGTGCCAGCAGTACCGGGACAGGACATACCGGGGAGCTGTTTTTT
TRBJ2-7,TRBV4-1,-,-,16,CASSQGGLTENYEQYF,TGCGCCAGCAGCCAAGGGGGATTGACAGAAAACTACGAGCAGTACTTC
TRBJ2-3,TRBV5-1,once,TRBD2,17,CASSLGGGGAFTDTQYF,TGCGCCAGCAGCTTGGGTGGCGGGGGGGCCTTCACAGATACGCAGTATTTT
TRBJ2-1,TRBV3-1/TRBV3-2,-,TRBD1,14,CASGYRGPYNEQFF,TGTGCCAGCGGGTACAGGGGCCCATACAATGAGCAGTTCTTC